A single sample is the source of the 3 T cell receptor beta chains below, sequenced in a study of cytomegalovirus exposure and HLA in healthy donors. The PCR employed 60 Vbeta primers together with 13 Jbeta primers. Repertoires were generated with immunoSEQ multiplex PCR, while TCRdb's copy carries only in-frame clones and drops some. The sample carries around 140,000 clones, approximately 80% recorded once. The specimen was PBMCs. These receptors all stem from a female donor in good health and CMV-seronegative.

The chain links TRBV7-9 to TRBJ1-1, with D unresolved. The CDR3 has 13 residues. Trimming removed 5 bases from V and 1 base from J, with 8 bases in between. Germline CDR1 and CDR2: SEHNR and FQNEAQ (reference sequence). The CDR3 spells CASSAQANTEAFF. The CDR3 DNA is TGTGCCAGCAGCGCCCAGGCGAACACTGAAGCTTTCTTT.

V is TRBV11-2 and J is TRBJ1-2, with 7 bases identical to TRBD1. Trimming at V came to 2 bases and at J to 3 bases, leaving 6 bases not matched to a gene. The CDR3 covers 15 residues. CDR1 is SGHAT, CDR2 FQNNGV, per germline. The CDR3 coding sequence is TGTGCCAGCAGCTTACCAGGGACAGTCGACTATGGCTACACCTTC. Residues: CASSLPGTVDYGYTF.

The V call is TRBV7-3, the J call TRBJ2-5; maybe TRBD2 (5 bases). Germline V gives CDR1 SGHTA, CDR2 FQGTGA. The CDR3 spans 15 residues. V lost 1 base to trimming and J lost 4 bases, with 13 bases between them. The CDR3 DNA is TGTGCCAGCAGCTTAAGTGGATCCGCGGGAGAGACCCAGTACTTC. Protein product: CASSLSGSAGETQYF. Together with reference TRBV7-3 and TRBJ2-5, the CDR3 gives the full variable domain: GAGVSQTPSNKVTEKGKYVELRCDPISGHTALYWYRQSLGQGPEFLIYFQGTGAADDSGLPNDRFFAVRPEGSVSTLKIQRTERGDSAVYLCASSLSGSAGETQYFGPGTRLLVL.